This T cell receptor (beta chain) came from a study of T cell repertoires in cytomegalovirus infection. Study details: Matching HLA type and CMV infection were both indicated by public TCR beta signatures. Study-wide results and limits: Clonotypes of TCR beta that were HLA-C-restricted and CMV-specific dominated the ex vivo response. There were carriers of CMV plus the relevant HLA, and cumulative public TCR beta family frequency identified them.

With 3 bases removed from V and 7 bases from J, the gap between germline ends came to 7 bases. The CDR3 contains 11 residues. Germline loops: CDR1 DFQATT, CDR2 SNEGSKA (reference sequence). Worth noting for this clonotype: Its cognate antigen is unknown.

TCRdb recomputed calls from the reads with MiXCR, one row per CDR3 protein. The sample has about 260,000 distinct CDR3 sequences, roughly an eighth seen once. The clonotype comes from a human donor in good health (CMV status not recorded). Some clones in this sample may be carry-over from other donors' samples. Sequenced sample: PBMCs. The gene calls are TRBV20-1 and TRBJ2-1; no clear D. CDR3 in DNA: TGCAGTGCTAGCGCCCTTAATGAGCAGTTCTTC. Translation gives CSASALNEQFF.